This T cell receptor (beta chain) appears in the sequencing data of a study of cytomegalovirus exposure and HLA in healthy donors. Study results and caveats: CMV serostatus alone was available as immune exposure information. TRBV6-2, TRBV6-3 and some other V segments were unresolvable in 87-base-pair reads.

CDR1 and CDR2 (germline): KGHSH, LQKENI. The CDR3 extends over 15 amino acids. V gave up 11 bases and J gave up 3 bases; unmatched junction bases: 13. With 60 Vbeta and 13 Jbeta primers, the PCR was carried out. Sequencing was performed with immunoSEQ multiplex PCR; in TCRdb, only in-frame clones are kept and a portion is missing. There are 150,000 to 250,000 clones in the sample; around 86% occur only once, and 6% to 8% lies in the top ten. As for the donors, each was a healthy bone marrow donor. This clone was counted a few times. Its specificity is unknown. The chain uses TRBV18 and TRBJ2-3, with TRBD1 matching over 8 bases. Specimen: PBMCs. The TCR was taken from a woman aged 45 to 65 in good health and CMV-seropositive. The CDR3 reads CAARPGQGGTDTQYF. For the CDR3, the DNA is TGTGCCGCTAGGCCTGGACAGGGAGGTACAGATACGCAGTATTTT. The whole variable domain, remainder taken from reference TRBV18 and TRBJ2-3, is NAGVMQNPRHLVRRRGQEARLRCSPMKGHSHVYWYRQLPEEGLKFMVYLQKENIIDESGMPKERFSAEFPKEGPSILRIQQVVRGDSAAYFCAARPGQGGTDTQYFGPGTRLTVL.